Reported below is one TCR beta chain. Its recognized antigen is unknown. No much larger clonotype is one base removed from it; base qualities were not supplied. Library method: the immunoSEQ multiplex PCR assay. TCRdb stores this immuneACCESS table with in-frame sequences only. Part of the clones is absent; in the studies checked, under half of the shortfall reflects unresolved V genes, and no reason is known for the rest. The sample records approximately 35,000 clones, almost 95% of which are singletons. Jointly, the top ten make up less than 1.5% of the sample. These data originate in a study of T cell changes during pregnancy in multiple sclerosis (dated by TCRdb to about 2019). For the wider study: Changes in the T cell repertoire over the course of pregnancy were examined in this study in women with multiple sclerosis.

Trimming removed 6 bases from V and 1 base from J; the gene matches leave 8 bases unexplained. According to the germline V gene, CDR1 reads KGHSH and CDR2 reads LQKENI. The CDR3 numbers 15 residues from cysteine through phenylalanine. Just the 45-base CDR3 DNA is kept, in frame starting at base 1. Here the chain combines TRBV18 and TRBJ2-7, with 8 central nucleotides matching TRBD2. The sequenced material came from PBMCs (not recorded whether the cells were cultured). This sequence originates from a female donor with multiple sclerosis, enrolled in a pregnancy study. The bases are TGTGCCAGCTCTTATTTGGCTAGCGGGTCCTACGAGCAGTACTTC. The encoded protein is CASSYLASGSYEQYF.